This TCR beta chain was sequenced in a study of blood T cell repertoires in COVID-19. Study overall: Samples representing acute and convalescent COVID-19 were sourced from the United States, Italy and Spain. Sources were T cells, B-cell-depleted T cells, or PBMCs; the material itself was cDNA or gDNA.

The J segment lost 2 bases and the V segment lost 7 bases, leaving 4 bases of the junction unmatched. Per germline, CDR1 KGHDR and CDR2 SFDVKD. This CDR3 has 14 residues. In the original analysis: Estimated nucleated cell counts came from reference gene primer amplification. The data were produced by immunoSEQ multiplex PCR, yet TCRdb's version contains in-frame clones alone and is incomplete. The D gene and trimming were derived from the DNA, and the V and J assignments and clone size from that table. The table shows roughly 86,000 clones, with more than 75% occurring only once. The chain has TRBV24-1 and TRBJ2-3; 8 bases agree with TRBD2. The material sequenced was peripheral blood. The clonotype was recovered from a man in his fifties with active or convalescent COVID-19. For the CDR3, the DNA is TGTGCCACCAGGCGGGGGGCGCTCACAGATACGCAGTATTTT. Protein product: CATRRGALTDTQYF.